These 30 T cell receptor beta chains were sequenced from one sample in a study of ipilimumab plus nivolumab after autologous stem cell transplantation. Clones were read by immunoSEQ multiplex PCR, and TCRdb kept only the in-frame ones, dropping some. This sample has under 20,000 clones, with over 75% found just once. The specimen comprised PBMCs, sampled in a trial of ipilimumab plus nivolumab as post-transplant consolidation. The origin of the receptors is a male donor with diffuse large B-cell lymphoma.

This chain uses TRBV5-1 with TRBJ2-1; the match to TRBD2 covers 9 bases. Germline-derived CDR1 and CDR2 are SGHRS and YFSETQ. The CDR3 contains 16 residues. With 0 bases clipped from V and 8 bases from J, the junction kept 9 bases outside the gene matches. The CDR3 loop reads CASSLELAGAADEQFF. CDR3 nucleotide sequence: TGCGCCAGCAGCTTGGAGTTAGCGGGGGCGGCAGATGAGCAGTTCTTC.

This clone was counted a few times. The rearrangement links TRBV7-2 to TRBJ2-7; possible D gene TRBD1, 5 bases. Trimming stripped 2 bases from V and 1 base from J, with 12 bases between. The germline V gene encodes CDR1 SGHTA and CDR2 FQGNSA. The CDR3 loop spans 15 amino acids. The CDR3 sequence: CASSLRTPGSYEQYF. The CDR3, as DNA: TGTGCCAGCAGCTTACGTACCCCAGGGTCCTACGAGCAGTACTTC.

This chain joins TRBV5-1 and TRBJ2-1; 15 bases are shared with TRBD2. The CDR3 consists of 23 residues. The germline V gene has CDR1 SGHRS and CDR2 YFSETQ. Losses at the gene ends were 0 bases for V and 0 bases for J; bases not matched to a gene: 16. CDR3 in DNA: TGCGCCAGCAGCTTGGCGCCCCCGGGACTAGCGGGGGGACATGTGAGCTCCTACAATGAGCAGTTCTTC. Translated: CASSLAPPGLAGGHVSSYNEQFF.

In its sample, this clone was seen a few times. The chain has TRBV19 and TRBJ1-1, with TRBD1 as a possible D gene (5 bases). From germline, CDR1 is LNHDA and CDR2 SQIVND (reference sequence). The CDR3 is made up of 15 amino acids. V dropped 1 base and J dropped 2 bases, with 11 bases sitting between them. CDR3 in DNA: TGTGCCAGTAGTATAGGTGGGGCAACTAACACTGAAGCTTTCTTT. It specifies CASSIGGATNTEAFF.

The chain carries TRBV2 and TRBJ2-3; TRBD2 matches 9 bases. The V segment lost 7 bases and the J segment 3 bases; nucleotides outside the gene matches: 20. Germline loops: CDR1 SNHLY, CDR2 FYNNEI. There are 19 residues in the CDR3. The CDR3 DNA reads TGTGCCAGCATCTCGCCTGAGGGTAGCGGGAGACAGAGGACAGATACGCAGTATTTT. Protein: CASISPEGSGRQRTDTQYF.

The chain carries TRBV2 and TRBJ1-3; a weak D match, TRBD1 (5 bases). The length of the CDR3 is 13 residues. V was trimmed by 6 bases and J by 5 bases, leaving 11 bases between them. CDR1 is SNHLY, CDR2 FYNNEI, per germline. CDR3 sequence: CASRGVGRNTIYF. For the CDR3, the DNA is TGTGCCAGCAGGGGGGTCGGGAGAAACACCATATATTTT.

The chain recombines TRBV6-7 with TRBJ2-2; perhaps TRBD1 as D (6 bases). TRBV6-7 carries the ORF label, with uncertain function. This CDR3 comprises 14 residues. Trimming left V 6 bases short and J 0 bases short, with 8 bases between. In nucleotides, the CDR3 is TGTGCCAGCAGGGGGGCACCGAACACCGGGGAGCTGTTTTTT. Encoded protein: CASRGAPNTGELFF.

The gene calls are TRBV9 and TRBJ2-5; 11 bases match TRBD2. The CDR3 runs 18 residues. Germline values: CDR1 SGDLS, CDR2 YYNGEE. J was trimmed by 2 bases and V by 4 bases; bases with no gene match: 13. Written as DNA, the CDR3 is TGTGCCAGCAGCCGGCTAGCGGGGGGTGATATAGGGCAAGAGACCCAGTACTTC. Amino acids: CASSRLAGGDIGQETQYF.

J is TRBJ2-1 and V is TRBV5-8, with D hard to call. The germline V and J ends were trimmed by 3 bases and 2 bases, with 12 bases remaining between them. Looked up from germline, CDR1 is SGHTS and CDR2 is YDEGEE. This CDR3 has 15 residues. The CDR3 sequence is CASSSYGSTYNEQFF. The CDR3 coding sequence is TGTGCCAGCAGCTCCTACGGGTCGACCTACAATGAGCAGTTCTTC.

The chain couples TRBV7-2 to TRBJ2-2; D may be TRBD2 (6 bases). The CDR3 has 16 amino acids. The V and J ends lost 5 bases and 0 bases respectively, with 13 bases between them. Germline V gives CDR1 SGHTA, CDR2 FQGNSA. The CDR3 nucleotides read TGTGCCAGCAGCCTTCAGGGAGGCTCGAACACCGGGGAGCTGTTTTTT. Its translation: CASSLQGGSNTGELFF. The complete variable domain, with remaining parts taken from reference TRBV7-2 and TRBJ2-2, reads GAGVSQSPSNKVTEKGKDVELRCDPISGHTALYWYRQSLGQGLEFLIYFQGNSAPDKSGLPSDRFSAERTGGSVSTLTIQRTQQEDSAVYLCASSLQGGSNTGELFFGEGSRLTVL.

There are a few counts of this clone. V is TRBV19 and J is TRBJ2-3; D not certain. CDR1 is LNHDA and CDR2 is SQIVND in the germline V gene (reference sequence). The V gene lost 3 bases and the J gene lost 2 bases, with 9 bases spanning the gap. The CDR3 consists of 14 residues. CDR3 protein: CASSIVGSTDTQYF. The CDR3 DNA is TGTGCCAGTAGTATCGTGGGGTCCACAGATACGCAGTATTTT.

The chain couples TRBV7-8 to TRBJ1-2, with 9 bases lining up with TRBD1. J was trimmed by 2 bases and V by 5 bases; bases with no gene match: 3. Germline V gene sequence: CDR1 SGHVS, CDR2 FQNEAQ. This CDR3 comprises 14 residues. The CDR3 DNA sequence: TGTGCCAGCAGCCCTGGACAGGGGAACTATGGCTACACCTTC. Amino acid sequence: CASSPGQGNYGYTF.

Here the CDR3 reads CASSSTSGGPWETQYF. In DNA form, the CDR3 reads TGTGCCAGCAGCTCGACTAGCGGGGGGCCGTGGGAGACCCAGTACTTC. V is TRBV7-9 and J is TRBJ2-5; 13 nucleotides line up with TRBD2. CDR1 is SEHNR, CDR2 FQNEAQ, per germline (reference sequence). After removal of 4 bases from V and 5 bases from J, the junction contained 7 bases not matched to a gene. This CDR3 comprises 16 residues.

This clone showed up just a few times. The chain employs TRBV27 and TRBJ1-1; D is unresolved. The germline V and J ends were trimmed by 6 bases and 1 base, with 9 bases remaining between them. Per the germline V gene, CDR1 is MNHEY and CDR2 is SMNVEV (reference sequence). This CDR3 region has 13 residues. The CDR3 bases are TGTGCCAGCAGGTACACCGCGAACACTGAAGCTTTCTTT. It specifies CASRYTANTEAFF.

The chain employs TRBV19 and TRBJ1-1; 8 bases match TRBD1. There are 14 residues in the CDR3. From germline, CDR1 is LNHDA and CDR2 SQIVND (reference sequence). The trim removed 6 bases at V and 3 bases at J, leaving 6 bases unmatched. CDR3 loop: CASRAGGKDTEAFF. CDR3 sequence (DNA): TGTGCCAGTAGGGCAGGGGGCAAGGACACTGAAGCTTTCTTT. The complete variable domain, with remaining parts taken from reference TRBV19 and TRBJ1-1, reads DGGITQSPKYLFRKEGQNVTLSCEQNLNHDAMYWYRQDPGQGLRLIYYSQIVNDFQKGDIAEGYSVSREKKESFPLTVTSAQKNPTAFYLCASRAGGKDTEAFFGQGTRLTVV.

The chain links TRBV2 to TRBJ1-6, with D uncertain. V dropped 10 bases and J dropped 7 bases, with 14 bases sitting between them. The V gene's germline CDR1 is SNHLY and CDR2 FYNNEI. The CDR3 covers 13 residues. CDR3 DNA: TGTGCCACCCACATCGATTTGAATTCACCCCTCCACTTT. This sequence encodes CATHIDLNSPLHF.

The chain recombines TRBV2 with TRBJ1-2; D is possibly TRBD1 (5 bases). The CDR3 is 13 amino acids. The V and J ends lost 1 base and 4 bases respectively, with 7 bases between them. Germline V gives CDR1 SNHLY, CDR2 FYNNEI. The CDR3 nucleotides are TGTGCCAGCAGTGAAGGGGGCGTCTATGGCTACACCTTC. It yields the protein CASSEGGVYGYTF.

The chain carries TRBV5-1 and TRBJ1-4; a weak D match, TRBD1 (6 bases). Germline values: CDR1 SGHRS, CDR2 YFSETQ. The CDR3 has 15 amino acids. Trimming cost V 0 bases and J 7 bases, with 13 bases left between them. The CDR3 sequence: CASSLEGGYGEKLFF. For the CDR3, the DNA is TGCGCCAGCAGCTTGGAAGGGGGTTACGGTGAAAAACTGTTTTTT.

This clone was picked up one time. The rearrangement links TRBV21-1 to TRBJ2-2; TRBD2 is the table's D call and was not checked against the DNA. TRBV21-1 constitutes a pseudogene. There are 16 residues in the CDR3. The CDR3, as DNA: TGTGCCAGCAGCAAAGGACTAGCGGTTAACACCGGGGAGCTGTTTTTT. Protein: CASSKGLAVNTGELFF.

The V gene is TRBV29-1, the J gene TRBJ1-2, with 9 bases aligning to TRBD1. CDR1 SQVTM and CDR2 ANQGSEA come from the germline V gene. Losses at the gene ends were 1 base for V and 8 bases for J; bases not matched to a gene: 5. The CDR3 runs 13 residues. CDR3 DNA: TGCAGCGTTGAAGGGACAGGGGCGGTGGGCTACACCTTC. Translation: CSVEGTGAVGYTF.

The gene calls are TRBV25-1 and TRBJ2-7; D remains unclear. The germline V gene has CDR1 MGHDK and CDR2 SYGVNS. The CDR3 is made up of 12 amino acids. V lost 6 bases, J lost 0 bases, and 6 bases lay in between. The DNA for the CDR3 is TGTGCCAGCAGGGGCAGCTCCTACGAGCAGTACTTC. Translation: CASRGSSYEQYF.

V and J are TRBV5-1 and TRBJ2-3; D gene unclear. This CDR3 contains 15 residues. CDR1 is SGHRS, CDR2 YFSETQ, per germline. Trimming took 2 bases from V and 1 from J, leaving 11 bases between them. CDR3 sequence (DNA): TGCGCCAGCAGCTTAAATCCCACCGGCACAGATACGCAGTATTTT. Translating gives CASSLNPTGTDTQYF.

The chain joins TRBV14 to TRBJ2-5; unclear D gene. V lost 2 bases and J 1 base, leaving 5 bases between the germline ends. CDR1 SGHDN and CDR2 FVKESK come from the germline V gene. The CDR3 spans 13 residues. The CDR3 loop reads CASSQITQETQYF. DNA of the CDR3: TGTGCCAGCAGCCAAATCACCCAAGAGACCCAGTACTTC.

This chain connects TRBV6-1 to TRBJ2-5, with D possibly TRBD1 on 7 matching bases. CDR3 length: 15 residues. CDR1 is MNHNS and CDR2 is SASEGT in the germline V gene. V lost 6 bases to trimming and J lost 5 bases, with 19 bases between them. In DNA form, the CDR3 reads TGTGCCAGCAGGCGGGACAGTCGTCTTCCGGAGACCCAGTACTTC. Residues: CASRRDSRLPETQYF.

This chain joins TRBV30 and TRBJ2-2, with 7 bases fitting TRBD1. Per the germline V gene, CDR1 is GTSNPN and CDR2 is SVGIG (reference sequence). V gave up 7 bases and J gave up 2 bases; unmatched junction bases: 10. The CDR3 runs to 15 residues. CDR3 in DNA: TGTGCCTCCTCAGGGGGACACGCAAACACCGGGGAGCTGTTTTTT. This codes for CASSGGHANTGELFF.

V gene TRBV5-1 combines with J gene TRBJ2-5, with 9 nucleotides matching TRBD2. The tail of the sequence fits TRBJ2-7 better, so the J call may be wrong. CDR3 length: 16 amino acids. Germline V CDR1 and CDR2: SGHRS, YFSETQ. Here the CDR3 reads CASSSRAGGHTYEQYF. In DNA form, the CDR3 reads TGCGCCAGCAGCTCGAGGGCGGGGGGGCATACCTACGAGCAGTACTTC.

The chain joins TRBV5-4 to TRBJ2-7; 8 nucleotides line up with TRBD1. This CDR3 is 15 amino acids long. Germline CDR1 is SGHNT and CDR2 is YYREEE (reference sequence). V lost 4 bases and J lost 2; bases outside the gene matches: 8. The CDR3 is CASSLRDRTTYEQYF. The CDR3 region has the DNA TGTGCCAGCAGCCTCCGGGACAGGACCACCTACGAGCAGTACTTC. Variable domain in full (rest from reference TRBV5-4 and TRBJ2-7): ETGVTQSPTHLIKTRGQQVTLRCSSQSGHNTVSWYQQALGQGPQFIFQYYREEENGRGNFPPRFSGLQFPNYSSELNVNALELDDSALYLCASSLRDRTTYEQYFGPGTRLTVT.

The rearrangement links TRBV7-9 to TRBJ2-7, with D perhaps TRBD1 or TRBD2 (5 bases each). V lost 5 bases and J lost 5, with 16 bases in between. This CDR3 has 14 amino acids. Germline-derived CDR1 and CDR2 are SEHNR and FQNEAQ (reference sequence). CDR3 sequence: CASSRPGTGDEQYF. In DNA form, the CDR3 reads TGTGCCAGCAGCCGCCCCGGGACCGGCGACGAGCAGTACTTC.

The chain uses TRBV19 and TRBJ2-2; no firm D call. CDR3 size: 14 residues. The ends were cut back, 3 bases at V and 7 bases at J, with 12 bases in the middle. Germline CDR1 reads LNHDA; CDR2 reads SQIVND (reference sequence). The CDR3 sequence is CASSIQTLGGELFF. CDR3 coding DNA: TGTGCCAGTAGTATTCAGACCCTTGGCGGGGAGCTGTTTTTT.

The chain couples TRBV18 to TRBJ1-2; no clear D gene. CDR1 and CDR2 from the germline V gene are KGHSH and LQKENI. Trimming left V 0 bases short and J 4 bases short, with 12 bases between. CDR3 length equals 15 residues. The CDR3 region is CASSPPSAEIYGYTF. CDR3 bases: TGTGCCAGCTCACCACCGTCAGCGGAAATCTATGGCTACACCTTC.